These 27 T cell receptor beta chains originate from one sample sequenced in a study of OX40 agonist ivuxolimab in advanced cancers. Some clones are missing from TCRdb's copy, which holds only in-frame ones; the method was immunoSEQ multiplex PCR. This sample yields fewer than 65,000 clones, of which roughly nine tenths are seen a single time; under 5.5% belongs to the top ten. The material was CD4+ or CD8+ T cells sorted from blood, obtained in a trial of the OX40 agonist ivuxolimab. These receptors all come from an adult with an advanced solid tumor such as melanoma, head and neck, liver or kidney cancer.

Only one count was recorded for this clone. The rearrangement uses TRBV6-1 and TRBJ1-4; no definite D call. The V gene's germline CDR1 is MNHNS and CDR2 SASEGT. This CDR3 has 14 residues. Trimming shortened V by 6 bases and J by 0 bases, and 8 bases separated the two germline ends. CDR3 sequence (DNA): TGTGCCAGCAGCTTATATTCAACTAATGAAAAACTGTTTTTT. This translates into CASSLYSTNEKLFF.

This rearrangement joins TRBV7-9 to TRBJ1-3; unclear D gene. The CDR3 contains 12 residues. From germline, CDR1 is SEHNR and CDR2 FQNEAQ (reference sequence). V was shortened by 2 bases and J by 4 bases, with 3 bases between the two germline ends. This chain's CDR3 is CASSLQGNTIYF. The DNA for the CDR3 is TGTGCCAGCAGCTTACAAGGAAACACCATATATTTT.

This chain uses TRBV19 with TRBJ2-1; D is uncertain. V shed 4 bases and J shed 0 bases, with 4 bases lying between them. Looked up from germline, CDR1 is LNHDA and CDR2 is SQIVND (reference sequence). CDR3 size: 13 residues. The CDR3 loop reads CASSKSSYNEQFF. CDR3 nucleotide sequence: TGTGCCAGTAGTAAAAGCTCCTACAATGAGCAGTTCTTC.

As to this clone: One end of the junction fails to match germline, which may point to a read error. The chain uses TRBV27 and TRBJ1-4; D is uncertain. Germline lookup yields CDR1 MNHEY and CDR2 SMNVEV (reference sequence). The CDR3 covers 13 residues. CDR3 DNA sequence: TGTGCCGGCAGTTTTTTGGCTAATGAAAAACTGTTTTTT. Translation gives CAGSFLANEKLFF.

The V gene is TRBV2, the J gene TRBJ1-6; maybe TRBD1 (5 bases). The ends were cut back, 6 bases at V and 8 bases at J, with 20 bases in the middle. Looked up from germline, CDR1 is SNHLY and CDR2 is FYNNEI. The CDR3 sequence is 16 residues long. This CDR3 reads CASSSRGGEGDSPLHF. For the CDR3, the DNA is TGTGCCAGCAGCTCCCGGGGAGGGGAAGGGGATTCACCCCTCCACTTT.

This rearrangement joins TRBV18 to TRBJ2-5; no firm D call. Trimming took 2 bases from V and 8 from J, leaving 9 bases between them. The germline gives CDR1 KGHSH, CDR2 LQKENI. The CDR3 has 12 residues. CDR3 sequence (DNA): TGTGCCAGCTCACCAGGGGATGGCACCCAGTACTTC. This translates into CASSPGDGTQYF.

The CDR3 region has the DNA TGTGCCAGTAGCCTCCGCTCAGGGCTCTACGAGCAGTACTTC. Translation gives CASSLRSGLYEQYF. The V call is TRBV19, the J call TRBJ2-7; possibly TRBD1 for D (5 bases). The V gene's germline CDR1 is LNHDA and CDR2 SQIVND (reference sequence). Trimming removed 6 bases from V and 3 bases from J, with 15 bases in between. The CDR3 has 14 amino acids.

The chain has TRBV5-4 and TRBJ2-7, with 11 bases matching TRBD2. The CDR3 contains 14 residues. Trimming took 3 bases from V and 4 from J; bases not matched to a gene: 3. Germline CDR1 reads SGHNT; CDR2 reads YYREEE (reference sequence). The CDR3 DNA follows: TGTGCCAGCAGCTCTAGCGGGAGGTCGTACGAGCAGTACTTC. This translates into CASSSSGRSYEQYF.

The CDR3, as DNA: TGTGCCAGCAGCCTCGAAGCGGGGGGAGTCCACGAGCAGTACTTC. Protein: CASSLEAGGVHEQYF. This chain joins TRBV7-3 and TRBJ2-7, with 9 bases that match TRBD2. The CDR3 length is 15 residues. After removal of 5 bases from V and 5 bases from J, the junction contained 10 bases not matched to a gene. Germline V lookup: CDR1 SGHTA, CDR2 FQGTGA.

The chain links TRBV7-2 to TRBJ2-7; 8 bases agree with TRBD2. Germline CDR1 and CDR2: SGHTA and FQGNSA. Losses at the gene ends were 5 bases for V and 6 bases for J; bases not matched to a gene: 9. The CDR3 is made up of 14 amino acids. CDR3 sequence reads: CASSLGTSLSEQYF. Here the CDR3 DNA reads TGTGCCAGCAGCCTAGGGACTAGTTTGTCCGAGCAGTACTTC.

The V and J genes are TRBV6-6 and TRBJ2-3; 8 nucleotides match TRBD1. CDR3 length: 16 amino acids. J was trimmed by 2 bases and V by 5 bases; bases with no gene match: 9. Germline loops: CDR1 MNHNY, CDR2 SVGAGI (reference sequence). The DNA of the CDR3 is TGTGCCAGCAGTCACAGACAGGGGCAGTACACAGATACGCAGTATTTT. Its protein product is CASSHRQGQYTDTQYF.

The J gene is TRBJ2-7, the V gene TRBV2, with TRBD1 matching over 7 bases. The CDR3 contains 13 residues. The V gene end was trimmed by 8 bases and the J gene end by 2 bases; junction bases not matched to a gene: 6. Germline CDR1 is SNHLY and CDR2 is FYNNEI. The chain's CDR3 is CASGRDSPYEQYF. The CDR3 bases are TGTGCCAGCGGCCGGGACAGCCCCTACGAGCAGTACTTC. The full variable domain, rest sourced from reference TRBV2 and TRBJ2-7, is EPEVTQTPSHQVTQMGQEVILRCVPISNHLYFYWYRQILGQKVEFLVSFYNNEISEKSEIFDDQFSVERPDGSNFTLKIRSTKLEDSAMYFCASGRDSPYEQYFGPGTRLTVT.

This clone was detected once. The gene calls are TRBV11-2 and TRBJ1-4; D not resolved. Trimming stripped 5 bases from V and 7 bases from J, with 17 bases between. Looked up from germline, CDR1 is SGHAT and CDR2 is FQNNGV. The CDR3 consists of 15 residues. The CDR3 coding sequence is TGTGCCAGCAGCCCAGAGGCGGTTTCGCCTGAAAAACTGTTTTTT. Translating it yields CASSPEAVSPEKLFF.

The chain carries TRBV19 and TRBJ1-1, with TRBD1 matching 7 bases. There are 13 residues in the CDR3. Germline V CDR1 and CDR2: LNHDA, SQIVND (reference sequence). V gave up 7 bases and J gave up 5 bases; unmatched junction bases: 7. CDR3 nucleotides: TGTGCCAGTACCCAGACAGGGAGGACTGAAGCTTTCTTT. Translated, it gives CASTQTGRTEAFF.

The V call is TRBV7-8, the J call TRBJ1-2; maybe TRBD1 (5 bases). V was pared by 2 bases and J by 6 bases, with 16 bases between. Germline V gives CDR1 SGHVS, CDR2 FQNEAQ. The CDR3 is 15 residues long. The CDR3 region is CASSLKEGPSHGYTF. CDR3 in DNA: TGTGCCAGCAGCTTAAAAGAGGGACCCTCCCATGGCTACACCTTC.

The gene calls are TRBV19 and TRBJ2-7, with 7 bases identical to TRBD1. Looked up from germline, CDR1 is LNHDA and CDR2 is SQIVND (reference sequence). The CDR3 has 14 amino acids. Unmatched junction bases numbered 7, after V lost 6 bases and J lost 2 bases. The CDR3 region has the DNA TGTGCCAGTAGGGCAACCGGGACAGCCTACGAGCAGTACTTC. It encodes CASRATGTAYEQYF.

Details on this clone: Other nucleotide sequences in the sample specify the same CDR3. The V and J genes are TRBV5-3 and TRBJ1-1; 7 bases fit TRBD1. TRBV5-3 is treated as an ORF (open reading frame) with a function not yet certain. The CDR3 runs to 16 residues. Trimming at V came to 4 bases and at J to 4 bases, leaving 13 bases not matched to a gene. The DNA for the CDR3 is TGTGCCAGAAGCGCGGAAGGGGACAGTGGGGGCACTGAAGCTTTCTTT. Translation gives CARSAEGDSGGTEAFF.

CDR3 DNA sequence: TGTGCCAGCAGTTTACTCGGGGGCGCGTCGGGAAACACCATATATTTT. Protein product: CASSLLGGASGNTIYF. The V call is TRBV28, the J call TRBJ1-3, with a tentative D call TRBD1 (6 bases). Germline V gives CDR1 MDHEN, CDR2 SYDVKM. The length of the CDR3 is 16 residues. The V gene lost 2 bases and the J gene lost 4 bases, with 15 bases spanning the gap.

The V gene is TRBV5-1, the J gene TRBJ2-3, with a possible D match to TRBD2 (6 bases). Per germline, CDR1 SGHRS and CDR2 YFSETQ. The CDR3 runs 15 residues. V gave up 0 bases and J gave up 1 base, with 9 bases separating them. The CDR3 sequence: CASSLDLARTDTQYF. For the CDR3, the DNA is TGCGCCAGCAGCTTGGATCTAGCGCGCACAGATACGCAGTATTTT.

This rearrangement joins TRBV7-3 to TRBJ1-1; D may be TRBD1 (5 bases). CDR1 is SGHTA and CDR2 is FQGTGA in the germline V gene. The CDR3 has 13 residues. The V end was cut by 4 bases, the J end by 4 bases, with 10 bases between. The CDR3 region is CASSSLGGTEAFF. The CDR3, as DNA: TGTGCCAGCAGCTCCCTCGGGGGCACTGAAGCTTTCTTT.

A single count supports this clone. V and J are TRBV11-1 and TRBJ2-2, with D perhaps matching TRBD1 or TRBD2 (5 bases each). This CDR3 comprises 16 residues. V gave up 4 bases and J gave up 3 bases, with 15 bases separating them. The germline gives CDR1 SGHAT, CDR2 FQDESV (reference sequence). The CDR3 spells CASSYPGRIYTGELFF. CDR3 DNA sequence: TGTGCCAGCAGCTACCCGGGACGGATATACACCGGGGAGCTGTTTTTT.

The chain carries TRBV28 and TRBJ2-5; D is tentatively TRBD1 or TRBD2 (5 bases each). CDR1 is MDHEN, CDR2 SYDVKM, per germline. This CDR3 has 15 residues. The V gene lost 4 bases and the J gene lost 0 bases, with 12 bases spanning the gap. CDR3 nucleotides: TGTGCCAGCAGTTCCCCGGGGCGGAACCAAGAGACCCAGTACTTC. Its protein is CASSSPGRNQETQYF.

The chain links TRBV28 to TRBJ2-5; D is ambiguous. The CDR3 covers 14 residues. Germline V CDR1 and CDR2: MDHEN, SYDVKM. V was clipped by 3 bases and J by 0 bases, with 8 bases between them. The CDR3 loop reads CASSLGTHQETQYF. CDR3 nucleotides: TGTGCCAGCAGTTTGGGCACCCACCAAGAGACCCAGTACTTC. Supplemented by reference TRBV28 and TRBJ2-5, the full variable domain reads DVKVTQSSRYLVKRTGEKVFLECVQDMDHENMFWYRQDPGLGLRLIYFSYDVKMKEKGDIPEGYSVSREKKERFSLILESASTNQTSMYLCASSLGTHQETQYFGPGTRLLVL.

To note about this clone: An end of the junction does not agree with germline; a read error may underlie this. The same CDR3 arises from other DNA sequences in this sample as well. This chain uses TRBV7-9 with TRBJ1-5, with D unclear. Germline V lookup: CDR1 SEHNR, CDR2 FQNEAQ (reference sequence). The CDR3 is 12 residues long. CDR3 nucleotides: TGTGCCAGCAGCTATAGCGATCAGCCCCAGCATTTT. It yields the protein CASSYSDQPQHF.

The V gene is TRBV6-1, the J gene TRBJ1-2; no clear D gene. This CDR3 spans 11 amino acids. V lost 3 bases and J 2 bases, leaving 1 base between the germline ends. CDR1 and CDR2 (germline): MNHNS, SASEGT. The CDR3 nucleotides are TGTGCCAGCAGTGACAACTATGGCTACACCTTC. Amino acids: CASSDNYGYTF.

J is TRBJ2-5 and V is TRBV29-1, with a possible D match to TRBD1 (6 bases). This CDR3 is 12 amino acids long. V was clipped by 1 base and J by 5 bases, with 8 bases between them. From germline, CDR1 is SQVTM and CDR2 ANQGSEA. Here the CDR3 DNA reads TGCAGCGTTGAAGGGGGGCGGGAGACCCAGTACTTC. It specifies CSVEGGRETQYF.

This chain uses TRBV9 with TRBJ1-1; D not resolved. The CDR3 extends over 14 amino acids. Germline V gene lookup returns CDR1 SGDLS and CDR2 YYNGEE. The V end was cut by 4 bases, the J end by 1 base, with 11 bases between. The CDR3 reads CASSPSSGNTEAFF. The CDR3 bases are TGTGCCAGCAGCCCTAGTTCGGGGAACACTGAAGCTTTCTTT. Variable domain in full (rest from reference TRBV9 and TRBJ1-1): DSGVTQTPKHLITATGQRVTLRCSPRSGDLSVYWYQQSLDQGLQFLIQYYNGEERAKGNILERFSAQQFPDLHSELNLSSLELGDSALYFCASSPSSGNTEAFFGQGTRLTVV.